A selection of T cell receptor beta chains follows, all from one sample in a study of shared T cell receptors in the human thymus. Clones were read by immunoSEQ multiplex PCR, and TCRdb kept only the in-frame ones, dropping some. Seen here are 450,000 to 650,000 clones, around 82% observed once, and the top ten hold more than 0.01%. This same sample was also taken into another study, of human thymus T cells.

The sequenced material came from thymocytes. These receptors were collected from a boy under three years old with a congenital heart defect. CDR3s include the opening cysteine and the closing phenylalanine or tryptophan. The D gene is left open where the match is weak. Size is omitted from some rows. Given values are once, few, many or a class for expanded clones.

clone_size j_call d_call v_call cdr3_nt cdr3_aa
- TRBJ2-7 TRBD1 TRBV27 TGTGCCAGCAAAGTGGCCGGGACAGGGGGAACCTTCTCCTACGAGCAGTACTTC CASKVAGTGGTFSYEQYF
- TRBJ2-1 TRBD2 TRBV27 TGTGCCAGCAGTAGGGGACTAGCGAATGAGCAGTTCTTC CASSRGLANEQFF
- TRBJ2-3 - TRBV27 TGTGCCAGCAGTTTACCAGGGCATAACTTCTCGCGTCCGAGACAAGATACGCAGTATTTT CASSLPGHNFSRPRQDTQYF
- TRBJ2-2 - TRBV11-2 TGTGCCAGCAGCTTAGATGAGAAGGGCAGGGTAGAAACCGGGGAGCTGTTTTTT CASSLDEKGRVETGELFF
- TRBJ2-1 - TRBV6-1 TGTGCCAGCAGCCCAATGGACGGAGCAGGGGATGAGCAGTTCTTC CASSPMDGAGDEQFF
- TRBJ2-7 TRBD1 TRBV6-7 TGTGCCAGCAGTTACCCTGGTACAGGGGGCATCCAACCCCTATCTGCCGAGCAGTACTTC CASSYPGTGGIQPLSAEQYF
- TRBJ2-3 - TRBV11-2 TGTGCCAGCAGCTTAGAGGAGTGGGGGAGGTCCGATACGCAGTATTTT CASSLEEWGRSDTQYF
- TRBJ1-1 - TRBV7-2 TGTGCCAGCAGCTTTGGTAACAGGGATACGTACGACACTGAAGCTTTCTTT CASSFGNRDTYDTEAFF
few TRBJ1-1 - TRBV6-1 TGTGCCAGCAGTGAGGGGAGGACTGAGAAGACTGAAGCTTTCTTT CASSEGRTEKTEAFF
- TRBJ2-5 - TRBV28 TGTGCCAGCAGTTTAAGAAGCTTTTTAGAGACCCAGTACTTC CASSLRSFLETQYF
- TRBJ2-5 TRBD1 TRBV5-6 TGTGCCAGCAGCTTCCGGGACAGGGTAGAGACCCAGTACTTC CASSFRDRVETQYF
- TRBJ2-1 TRBD2 TRBV18 TGTGCCAGCTCAAGCGGGGGTAGTGAGCAGTTCTTC CASSSGGSEQFF
- TRBJ2-7 - TRBV27 TGTGCCAGCAGTCAGGGTTTCTCCTACGAGCAGTACTTC CASSQGFSYEQYF
- TRBJ2-1 TRBD2 TRBV2 TGTGCCAGCACCCTACTAGCGGGAGTGGTCTACAATGAGCAGTTCTTC CASTLLAGVVYNEQFF
few TRBJ2-4 TRBD2 TRBV12-5 TGTGCTAGTGGTCCCCTGGAGCGGGAGGCCAAAAACATTCAGTACTTC CASGPLEREAKNIQYF
- TRBJ2-7 - TRBV4-1 TGCGCCAGCAGCCAAGTCGGGGTGGGAGCCCCCTACGAGCAGTACTTC CASSQVGVGAPYEQYF
few TRBJ2-7 - TRBV18 TGTGCCAGCTCACCAGTGGAGATGCCGGGCTACGAGCAGTACTTC CASSPVEMPGYEQYF
once TRBJ2-5 - TRBV5-1 TGCGCCAGCAGAACGACGGCCGGGGTCGGTCAAGAGACCCAGTACTTC CASRTTAGVGQETQYF
- TRBJ2-5 TRBD2 TRBV15 TGTGCCACCAGCAGGGAATGGAGAGGACTAGCGGTAGAGACCCAGTACTTC CATSREWRGLAVETQYF
- TRBJ2-7 TRBD2 TRBV7-2 TGTGCCAGCAGCCCCTATAGCGGGAGGTGCCCCTACGAGCAGTACTTC CASSPYSGRCPYEQYF
- TRBJ2-7 - TRBV18 TGTGCCAGCTCACCCTTGTGGGGACAAGAATACGAGCAGTACTTC CASSPLWGQEYEQYF
- TRBJ2-1 TRBD2 TRBV4-3 TGCGCCAGCAGCTTAAGAGGGGGACTAGGTCTTGAGCAGTTCTTC CASSLRGGLGLEQFF
- TRBJ2-7 TRBD2 TRBV4-1 TGCGCCAGCAGCCAGGGGCCCGGGGGGGAATACTACGAGCAGTACTTC CASSQGPGGEYYEQYF
- TRBJ2-1 TRBD2 TRBV7-9 TGTGCCAGCAGCTTACGGACTAGCCGGTACAATGAGCAGTTCTTC CASSLRTSRYNEQFF
- TRBJ2-7 - TRBV4-2 TGTGCCAGCAGCCCAGGCGGGGGCGGGAGTTTCTACGAGCAGTACTTC CASSPGGGGSFYEQYF
few TRBJ1-3 TRBD1 TRBV30 TGTGCCTGGAGCCCCGCAGGGGGCCGATCTGGAAACACCATATATTTT CAWSPAGGRSGNTIYF
- TRBJ2-7 TRBD2 TRBV9 TGTGCCAGCAGCGCTGGACTAGCGGGGTCCTACGAGCAGTACTTC CASSAGLAGSYEQYF
- TRBJ2-7 TRBD2 TRBV6-1 TGTGCCAGCAACCTAAAGACTAGCGGGAACTACGAGCAGTACTTC CASNLKTSGNYEQYF